Sequencing of this TCR beta chain was carried out in a study of patients and donors after allogeneic stem cell transplantation. TCRdb fed the RT-PCR reads into MiXCR, producing one record per CDR3 protein. The sample carries 200,000 to 250,000 distinct CDR3 sequences, about 38% recorded once. The sequencing sample was made of blood, either unsorted or a sorted T cell fraction (not recorded which). The sequence was obtained from a human donor who was either an allogeneic HSCT recipient or a stem cell or donor lymphocyte infusion donor (not recorded which). It is not recorded whose cells these are; they may come from a transplant donor.

Here the CDR3 DNA reads TGTGCCAGCAGCTTAGCGCTAAGGGACAGGGGATCGGATGGCTACACCTTC. Amino acids: CASSLALRDRGSDGYTF. The J gene is TRBJ1-2, the V gene TRBV7-9; 10 positions match TRBD1. Germline-derived CDR1 and CDR2 are SEHNR and FQNEAQ (reference sequence). The ends lost 0 bases at V and 6 bases at J; junction bases unmatched: 10. The CDR3 runs to 17 residues.